What follows describes a single T cell receptor (beta chain). Its antigen is undetermined. An even split of each subset's genomic DNA across several immunoSEQ plates was performed. Libraries were prepared by immunoSEQ multiplex PCR; TCRdb keeps only in-frame clonotypes and omits some of them. The sample carries over 2 million clones, 90% to 95% recorded once. The study drew its donors from healthy HIV-negative adults without recent acute infections or vaccinations. This sample stems from a study of shared clonotypes between healthy human individuals. Study outcomes and limitations: A limitation of the genetic and exposure-history diversity represented arose from few donors. For naive CD4 cells, approximately 4.8% of clonotypes were shared across a handful of donors.

V shed 3 bases and J shed 7 bases, with 6 bases lying between them. The CDR3 totals 12 residues. Per germline, CDR1 MNHNS and CDR2 SASEGT. The V gene is TRBV6-1, the J gene TRBJ1-4; no definite D call. The sample comprised naive CD4+ T cells sorted from blood. Subset in this sample: CD45RA+ positively selected. This TCR was recovered from a man between 18 and 35 years old in good health. This chain's CDR3 is CASSDYSEKLFF. The CDR3 DNA sequence: TGTGCCAGCAGTGACTACTCTGAAAAACTGTTTTTT.